Each of the 27 T cell receptor beta chains below was sequenced from the same sample in a study of beta chain features in type 1 diabetes. Since all of the isolated RNA was reverse transcribed, expressed TCRB transcripts were what got sequenced. The table came from immunoSEQ multiplex PCR; TCRdb's copy has only in-frame clones and leaves some out. The sample has roughly 230,000 clones, around 9.6% seen once. The sample comprised naive CD4+ T cells from blood. These receptors were collected from a woman aged 18-29 years in good health.

There are a few counts of this clone. The chain combines TRBV19 with TRBJ1-1; no clear D. V shed 5 bases and J shed 1 base, with 14 bases lying between them. Germline V gene lookup returns CDR1 LNHDA and CDR2 SQIVND (reference sequence). The CDR3 sequence is 15 residues long. The DNA of the CDR3 is TGTGCCAGTAGTCTCAGAACCGTAAGGAACACTGAAGCTTTCTTT. Translation: CASSLRTVRNTEAFF.

There are a few counts of this clone. The chain joins TRBV2 to TRBJ2-3, with a possible D match to TRBD1 (6 bases). Trimming took 3 bases from V and 0 from J, leaving 10 bases between them. The germline gives CDR1 SNHLY, CDR2 FYNNEI. The CDR3 has 15 amino acids. As DNA, the CDR3 is TGTGCCAGCAGTGATGCAGGGGCTAGCACAGATACGCAGTATTTT. It encodes CASSDAGASTDTQYF.

The J gene is TRBJ2-3, the V gene TRBV11-2; TRBD1 matches 12 bases. The ends lost 4 bases at V and 8 bases at J; junction bases unmatched: 4. Germline-derived CDR1 and CDR2 are SGHAT and FQNNGV. The CDR3 is 14 amino acids. CDR3 in amino acids: CASSSGTGGPTQYF. In DNA form, the CDR3 reads TGTGCCAGCAGCTCCGGGACAGGGGGCCCTACGCAGTATTTT.

The rearrangement uses TRBV29-1 and TRBJ1-1; 7 positions match TRBD1. Germline CDR1 SQVTM, CDR2 ANQGSEA. The CDR3 is 13 residues long. V gave up 7 bases and J gave up 1 base; unmatched junction bases: 6. CDR3 protein: CSATTGPNTEAFF. CDR3 DNA: TGCAGCGCCACGACAGGGCCGAACACTGAAGCTTTCTTT. Using reference TRBV29-1 and TRBJ1-1 for the parts outside the CDR3, the full variable domain is SAVISQKPSRDICQRGTSLTIQCQVDSQVTMMFWYRQQPGQSLTLIATANQGSEATYESGFVIDKFPISRPNLTFSTLTVSNMSPEDSSIYLCSATTGPNTEAFFGQGTRLTVV.

This clone was seen only a few times. CDR3 residues: CASSLKPSGTSGGYGTDTQYF. In DNA form, the CDR3 reads TGTGCCAGCAGCTTAAAGCCCTCCGGGACTAGCGGGGGGTATGGCACAGATACGCAGTATTTT. V and J are TRBV7-3 and TRBJ2-3, with 15 bases matching TRBD2. The CDR3 sequence is 21 residues long. CDR1 and CDR2 from the germline V gene are SGHTA and FQGTGA. J gave up 1 base and V 1 base, and 12 bases lay outside the gene matches.

This clone was found a few times. The chain links TRBV29-1 to TRBJ1-2; D is unresolved. The CDR3 covers 12 residues. Germline CDR1 is SQVTM and CDR2 is ANQGSEA. Trimming shortened V by 7 bases and J by 4 bases, and 13 bases separated the two germline ends. In DNA form, the CDR3 reads TGCAGCGCCGACCCCGGCGGCTATGGCTACACCTTC. Its protein product is CSADPGGYGYTF.

The chain links TRBV7-6 to TRBJ2-3, with TRBD2 matching 7 bases. This CDR3 has 16 amino acids. Germline CDR1 and CDR2: SGHVS and FNYEAQ. Trimming removed 0 bases from V and 1 base from J; junction bases left unmatched: 4. Here the CDR3 reads CASSLASLAGTDTQYF. The CDR3 coding sequence is TGTGCCAGCAGCTTAGCATCTCTAGCGGGCACAGATACGCAGTATTTT.

This clone was detected only a few times. V and J are TRBV7-3 and TRBJ1-2; the D is unclear. The V end was cut by 6 bases, the J end by 0 bases, with 11 bases between. Germline CDR1 and CDR2: SGHTA and FQGTGA. The CDR3 has 14 amino acids. The chain's CDR3 is CASSLAGTNYGYTF. The CDR3 coding sequence is TGTGCCAGCAGTCTTGCGGGGACTAACTATGGCTACACCTTC.

Only a few counts were recorded for this clone. The chain carries TRBV30 and TRBJ2-5; 8 bases are shared with TRBD1. Germline CDR1 and CDR2: GTSNPN and SVGIG (reference sequence). The junction had 11 bases not matched to a gene; V was cut back by 0 bases and J by 5 bases. The CDR3 has 16 amino acids. The CDR3 DNA reads TGTGCCTGGAGTGTAAACGGACAGGGAGGAAGGGAGACCCAGTACTTC. Protein product: CAWSVNGQGGRETQYF.

Details on this clone: An end of the junction differs from the germline gene, which may be a read error. This sequence joins TRBV5-4 and TRBJ1-4; the D gene is possibly TRBD1 (5 bases). Per germline, CDR1 SGHNT and CDR2 YYREEE (reference sequence). The CDR3 runs 13 residues. Here the CDR3 reads CASSLVGGERLSF. CDR3 sequence (DNA): TGTGCCAGCAGCTTGGTAGGAGGGGAAAGGCTGTCTTTT.

This clone was recorded a few times. The chain carries TRBV7-9 and TRBJ2-2, with 8 bases aligning to TRBD1. Germline CDR1 and CDR2: SEHNR and FQNEAQ (reference sequence). V lost 5 bases and J lost 5; bases outside the gene matches: 7. The CDR3 extends over 15 amino acids. This chain's CDR3 is CASSLGQGWTGELFF. DNA for the CDR3: TGTGCCAGCAGCCTTGGACAGGGTTGGACCGGGGAGCTGTTTTTT.

The J gene is TRBJ2-2, the V gene TRBV5-4; D possibly corresponds to TRBD2 (6 bases). This CDR3 has 14 residues. Germline V gene sequence: CDR1 SGHNT, CDR2 YYREEE (reference sequence). The V end was cut by 4 bases, the J end by 5 bases, with 12 bases between. The CDR3 loop is CASSPGGRTGELFF. In DNA, the CDR3 is TGTGCCAGCAGCCCCGGAGGGAGGACCGGGGAGCTGTTTTTT. The whole variable domain, remainder taken from reference TRBV5-4 and TRBJ2-2, is ETGVTQSPTHLIKTRGQQVTLRCSSQSGHNTVSWYQQALGQGPQFIFQYYREEENGRGNFPPRFSGLQFPNYSSELNVNALELDDSALYLCASSPGGRTGELFFGEGSRLTVL.

V and J are TRBV9 and TRBJ1-1; a weak D match, TRBD1 (5 bases). V lost 4 bases, J lost 3 bases, and 16 bases lay in between. The CDR3 has 15 residues. Germline V gene lookup returns CDR1 SGDLS and CDR2 YYNGEE. In DNA form, the CDR3 reads TGTGCCAGCAGCCCAAGGCCAGGGTTCCACACTGAAGCTTTCTTT. Encoded protein: CASSPRPGFHTEAFF.

The V gene is TRBV2, the J gene TRBJ1-1; 9 bases fit TRBD1. Germline assignment: CDR1 SNHLY and CDR2 FYNNEI. The CDR3 sequence is 13 residues long. V shed 5 bases and J 6 bases; nucleotides not matched to a gene: 4. The CDR3 sequence is CASSRDRVSEAFF. CDR3 DNA sequence: TGTGCCAGCAGTCGGGACAGGGTATCTGAAGCTTTCTTT. The whole variable domain, remainder taken from reference TRBV2 and TRBJ1-1, is EPEVTQTPSHQVTQMGQEVILRCVPISNHLYFYWYRQILGQKVEFLVSFYNNEISEKSEIFDDQFSVERPDGSNFTLKIRSTKLEDSAMYFCASSRDRVSEAFFGQGTRLTVV.

This chain connects TRBV19 to TRBJ1-5, with 7 bases matching TRBD1. Unmatched junction bases numbered 11, after V lost 6 bases and J lost 3 bases. The CDR3 contains 16 residues. Germline V gene sequence: CDR1 LNHDA, CDR2 SQIVND (reference sequence). The CDR3 coding sequence is TGTGCCAGTAGAGCCTCGATAGGGGGCTACAATCAGCCCCAGCATTTT. It translates to CASRASIGGYNQPQHF.

J is TRBJ2-5 and V is TRBV5-1, with D maybe TRBD2 (5 bases). Trimming took off 4 bases at V and 2 bases at J, with 12 bases between the two ends. Per the germline V gene, CDR1 is SGHRS and CDR2 is YFSETQ. CDR3 length equals 14 residues. Here the CDR3 DNA reads TGCGCCAGCAGCGGGGTAGCGTTGCAAGAGACCCAGTACTTC. Protein product: CASSGVALQETQYF. The full variable domain, its missing parts supplied by reference TRBV5-1 and TRBJ2-5, is KAGVTQTPRYLIKTRGQQVTLSCSPISGHRSVSWYQQTPGQGLQFLFEYFSETQRNKGNFPGRFSGRQFSNSRSEMNVSTLELGDSALYLCASSGVALQETQYFGPGTRLLVL.

This clone was seen only a few times. The DNA of the CDR3 is TGCGCCAGCAGCTTGGCTGCTAGCGGGGGCGAGACCCAGTACTTC. Translating it yields CASSLAASGGETQYF. This sequence joins TRBV5-1 and TRBJ2-5; 10 nucleotides line up with TRBD2. Germline trimming cut 0 bases from V and 5 bases from J; bases unmatched to any gene: 4. CDR1 is SGHRS, CDR2 YFSETQ, per germline. The CDR3 runs 15 residues.

A few counts support this clone. The chain couples TRBV18 to TRBJ2-1; 10 bases fit TRBD2. V was clipped by 0 bases and J by 3 bases; unmatched bases: 2. Germline assignment: CDR1 KGHSH and CDR2 LQKENI. This CDR3 is built from 16 residues. The CDR3 coding sequence is TGTGCCAGCTCACCACCGAGCGGGAGGGTCTACAATGAGCAGTTCTTC. Translation gives CASSPPSGRVYNEQFF.

This clone has more than one count but fewer than ten. V usage is TRBV2 and J usage is TRBJ2-1; D not certain. Per germline, CDR1 SNHLY and CDR2 FYNNEI. The V end was cut by 2 bases, the J end by 4 bases, with 12 bases between. CDR3 length equals 15 residues. The CDR3 nucleotides are TGTGCCAGCAGTGAACGCTCGGCGGTATACAATGAGCAGTTCTTC. This encodes CASSERSAVYNEQFF.

This sequence joins TRBV19 and TRBJ2-2; 7 bases agree with TRBD1. The CDR3 contains 17 residues. The germline CDR1 and CDR2 sequences are LNHDA and SQIVND (reference sequence). The trim removed 4 bases at V and 0 bases at J, leaving 8 bases unmatched. The CDR3 sequence is CASSRDSWATNTGELFF. The CDR3 nucleotides read TGTGCCAGTAGTAGGGACAGTTGGGCGACGAACACCGGGGAGCTGTTTTTT.

This clone was picked up a small number of times. The chain employs TRBV28 and TRBJ2-7, with 8 bases aligning to TRBD2. This CDR3 is built from 14 residues. J was trimmed by 3 bases and V by 2 bases; bases with no gene match: 3. Germline CDR1 and CDR2: MDHEN and SYDVKM. The DNA for the CDR3 is TGTGCCAGCAGTTTAAGCGGGAGAGTCTACGAGCAGTACTTC. It specifies CASSLSGRVYEQYF.

This clone was observed a handful of times. The rearrangement links TRBV30 to TRBJ2-7; 11 bases are a match to TRBD1. The V gene end was trimmed by 2 bases and the J gene end by 4 bases; junction bases not matched to a gene: 4. CDR1 and CDR2 (germline): GTSNPN, SVGIG (reference sequence). The CDR3 length is 14 residues. In DNA form, the CDR3 reads TGTGCCTGGAGTTTCCGGGACAGGGGGTACGAGCAGTACTTC. Amino acids: CAWSFRDRGYEQYF.

This clone was seen a handful of times. The V and J genes are TRBV5-4 and TRBJ1-6, with 7 bases aligning to TRBD1. The CDR3 runs to 15 residues. Germline loops: CDR1 SGHNT, CDR2 YYREEE (reference sequence). The junction had 3 bases not matched to a gene; V was cut back by 4 bases and J by 2 bases. CDR3 residues: CASSDGTAYNSPLHF. CDR3 DNA sequence: TGTGCCAGCAGCGACGGGACAGCCTATAATTCACCCCTCCACTTT. Full variable domain (remainder filled in from reference TRBV5-4 and TRBJ1-6): ETGVTQSPTHLIKTRGQQVTLRCSSQSGHNTVSWYQQALGQGPQFIFQYYREEENGRGNFPPRFSGLQFPNYSSELNVNALELDDSALYLCASSDGTAYNSPLHFGNGTRLTVT.

This chain connects TRBV23-1 to TRBJ1-4; 9 bases fit TRBD1. TRBV23-1 is filed as an ORF, its function uncertain. The V segment lost 11 bases and the J segment 7 bases; nucleotides outside the gene matches: 23. This CDR3 is 18 amino acids long. The CDR3 is CAGKTLARRDRVIEKLFF. The CDR3 DNA reads TGCGCCGGAAAGACTTTGGCTCGCCGGGACAGGGTTATTGAAAAACTGTTTTTT.

This clone was seen a handful of times. J is TRBJ1-1 and V is TRBV18, with 9 bases matching TRBD1. The CDR3 totals 15 residues. Losses at the gene ends were 4 bases for V and 5 bases for J; bases not matched to a gene: 8. In germline, CDR1 is KGHSH, CDR2 LQKENI. DNA for the CDR3: TGTGCCAGCTCACTCATAGGACAGGGGAGTACTGAAGCTTTCTTT. Translated: CASSLIGQGSTEAFF.

The V gene is TRBV19, the J gene TRBJ1-5, with 9 bases that match TRBD1. Germline V gene lookup returns CDR1 LNHDA and CDR2 SQIVND (reference sequence). CDR3 size: 13 residues. Germline trimming cut 8 bases from V and 4 bases from J; bases unmatched to any gene: 3. CDR3 region: CASGTGSNQPQHF. The CDR3 region has the DNA TGTGCCAGTGGGACAGGGTCTAATCAGCCCCAGCATTTT.

This clone came up a few times. V usage is TRBV9 and J usage is TRBJ1-1; 7 nucleotides match TRBD1. V gave up 3 bases and J gave up 4 bases; unmatched junction bases: 6. The CDR3 runs 14 residues. The germline V gene has CDR1 SGDLS and CDR2 YYNGEE. The CDR3 coding sequence is TGTGCCAGCAGCGCCCGGACAGGCGTCACTGAAGCTTTCTTT. Its protein product is CASSARTGVTEAFF.